The source of this TCR beta chain is a study of shared clonotypes between healthy human individuals. Across the study: Donors had three CD4 naive, three CD4 memory, two CD8 naive and one CD8 memory plate apiece.

It was CD45RO-negative cells, positively selected for CCR7, that made up naive CD8 cells, with terminally differentiated effector memory CD45RA+ cells excluded. The method was immunoSEQ multiplex PCR; TCRdb's version includes in-frame clones alone and lacks a portion of them. This sample has about 2 million clones, with 85% to 95% found just once. CDR1 is MGHRA, CDR2 YSYEKL, per germline. CDR3 size: 16 residues. The ends were cut back, 0 bases at V and 5 bases at J, with 16 bases in the middle. The rearrangement joins TRBV4-1 to TRBJ2-5; the D is unclear. The source of this sequence is a man between 18 and 35 years old in good health. Sequenced sample: naive CD8+ T cells sorted from blood. CDR3 in DNA: TGCGCCAGCAGCCAAGATCCAGGCCAGTCACAGGAGACCCAGTACTTC. It translates to CASSQDPGQSQETQYF.